Below, 15 T cell receptor beta chains from the same sample are listed, as sequenced in a study of CD8 T cells in Susac syndrome. A quantity of about 0.45 to 1 ug RNA underwent reverse transcription using random hexamers. TCRdb redid the calling of the immunoSEQ multiplex PCR reads with MiXCR, one entry per CDR3 protein. This table holds more than 120,000 distinct CDR3 sequences, roughly 95% found once. The material sequenced was CD4+ T cells from PBMCs. The receptors shown here come from a human donor in good health.

V usage is TRBV4-1 and J usage is TRBJ1-3; D is unresolved. The V and J ends lost 0 bases and 0 bases respectively, with 9 bases between them. Germline V gene lookup returns CDR1 MGHRA and CDR2 YSYEKL. This CDR3 comprises 16 residues. DNA of the CDR3: TGCGCCAGCAGCCAAGACCTAGCCTACTCTGGAAACACCATATATTTT. Translated: CASSQDLAYSGNTIYF.

This chain links TRBV2 with TRBJ2-1; D possibly matches TRBD1 or TRBD2 (5 bases each). Trimming stripped 6 bases from V and 9 bases from J, with 9 bases between. Germline CDR1 SNHLY, CDR2 FYNNEI. There are 11 residues in the CDR3. This chain's CDR3 is CASRGTGEQFF. For the CDR3, the DNA is TGTGCCAGCAGGGGGACGGGTGAGCAGTTCTTC. Supplemented by reference TRBV2 and TRBJ2-1, the full variable domain reads EPEVTQTPSHQVTQMGQEVILRCVPISNHLYFYWYRQILGQKVEFLVSFYNNEISEKSEIFDDQFSVERPDGSNFTLKIRSTKLEDSAMYFCASRGTGEQFFGPGTRLTVL.

The chain employs TRBV14 and TRBJ2-2, with TRBD2 matching over 9 bases. The V and J ends lost 0 bases and 4 bases, in that order; junction bases with no gene match: 6. In germline, CDR1 is SGHDN, CDR2 FVKESK. The CDR3 spans 17 residues. This CDR3 is CASSQEGGLASTGELFF. The CDR3 DNA reads as TGTGCCAGCAGCCAAGAAGGCGGACTAGCGAGCACCGGGGAGCTGTTTTTT.

The chain has TRBV20-1 and TRBJ2-7; 8 nucleotides align to TRBD2. V trimming: 3 bases; J trimming: 3 bases; junction bases outside the gene matches: 7. The germline V gene has CDR1 DFQATT and CDR2 SNEGSKA (reference sequence). The CDR3 is 14 residues long. The CDR3 coding sequence is TGCAGTGCTAGGTCCCCTCTAGCGGGCTACGAGCAGTACTTC. Translation gives CSARSPLAGYEQYF.

The chain employs TRBV29-1 and TRBJ1-1, with D unresolved. V was pared by 0 bases and J by 4 bases, with 15 bases between. The CDR3 loop spans 15 amino acids. CDR1 is SQVTM and CDR2 is ANQGSEA in the germline V gene. In DNA, the CDR3 is TGCAGCGTTGAAGATCAACCGGGCTTTGGCACTGAAGCTTTCTTT. Protein: CSVEDQPGFGTEAFF.

This chain connects TRBV5-4 to TRBJ1-2, with 9 bases that match TRBD1. The germline CDR1 and CDR2 sequences are SGHNT and YYREEE (reference sequence). The CDR3 runs to 13 residues. J was trimmed by 6 bases and V by 2 bases; bases with no gene match: 2. CDR3 in DNA: TGTGCCAGCAGCTTAACAGGGGGCGATGGCTACACCTTC. This encodes CASSLTGGDGYTF.

This chain connects TRBV3-1 to TRBJ2-4, with D tentatively TRBD2 (6 bases). V lost 5 bases and J 4 bases, leaving 15 bases between the germline ends. This CDR3 has 15 residues. Germline CDR1 reads LGHDT; CDR2 reads YNNKEL (reference sequence). Here the CDR3 DNA reads TGTGCCAGCAGCATATGGCGGGGCGAAAAAAACATTCAGTACTTC. It specifies CASSIWRGEKNIQYF.

The chain employs TRBV29-1 and TRBJ2-1, with D perhaps matching TRBD1 (5 bases). V was shortened by 0 bases and J by 1 base, with 7 bases between the two germline ends. The CDR3 sequence is 14 residues long. Germline assignment: CDR1 SQVTM and CDR2 ANQGSEA. The chain's CDR3 is CSVEEDISYNEQFF. In DNA form, the CDR3 reads TGCAGCGTTGAAGAGGACATATCCTACAATGAGCAGTTCTTC.

This chain connects TRBV2 to TRBJ2-7; 7 bases align to TRBD2. The CDR3 sequence is 12 residues long. Germline CDR1 and CDR2: SNHLY and FYNNEI. The V segment lost 8 bases and the J segment 2 bases; nucleotides outside the gene matches: 3. The CDR3, as DNA: TGTGCCAGCCTAGCGGAAACCTACGAGCAGTACTTC. Residues: CASLAETYEQYF.

The chain carries TRBV19 and TRBJ2-2; TRBD1 aligns across 10 bases. Unmatched junction bases numbered 5, after V lost 3 bases and J lost 7 bases. CDR1 is LNHDA and CDR2 is SQIVND in the germline V gene (reference sequence). The CDR3 runs 15 residues. CDR3 sequence (DNA): TGTGCCAGTAGTATGCCCGGGACAGGGGTCGGGGAGCTGTTTTTT. Residues: CASSMPGTGVGELFF.

The count of this clonotype is one. The chain uses TRBV4-2 and TRBJ1-2; D call uncertain. The CDR3 is 15 residues long. Germline assignment: CDR1 LGHNA and CDR2 YNFKEQ. V was cut by 6 bases and J by 4 bases, with 18 bases left in between. DNA for the CDR3: TGTGCCAGCAGAAGTTATCGCGACGGAAGCTATGGCTACACCTTC. Translation gives CASRSYRDGSYGYTF.

This chain links TRBV9 with TRBJ1-5; D uncertain. The CDR3 has 13 residues. V was clipped by 4 bases and J by 4 bases, with 9 bases between them. Germline loops: CDR1 SGDLS, CDR2 YYNGEE. Here the CDR3 DNA reads TGTGCCAGCAGCCCCGGGTTTAATCAGCCCCAGCATTTT. This gives the protein CASSPGFNQPQHF.

V is TRBV6-5 and J is TRBJ1-1; 9 nucleotides agree with TRBD1. CDR3 length: 17 residues. V lost 2 bases and J lost 4; bases outside the gene matches: 11. CDR1 MNHEY and CDR2 SVGAGI come from the germline V gene. CDR3 loop: CASSYKGVTGGITEAFF. The CDR3 DNA reads as TGTGCCAGCAGTTACAAAGGGGTGACAGGGGGGATCACTGAAGCTTTCTTT.

The chain combines TRBV21-1 with TRBJ2-7. TRBV21-1 is a recognized pseudogene. This CDR3 region has 13 residues. CDR3 nucleotide sequence: TGTGCCAGCAGCAAAGGATGCATCTACGAGCAGTACTTC. Its translation is CASSKGCIYEQYF.

DNA of the CDR3: TGTGCCTGGAGTGTTGGAGGGACAGATACGCAGTATTTT. Protein: CAWSVGGTDTQYF. The rearrangement joins TRBV30 to TRBJ2-3; maybe TRBD2 (6 bases). Germline V gene sequence: CDR1 GTSNPN, CDR2 SVGIG (reference sequence). Trimming removed 0 bases from V and 3 bases from J, with 7 bases in between. The CDR3 contains 13 residues.